These T cell receptor beta chains were read from a single sample in a study of blood T cell repertoires in COVID-19. The table came from immunoSEQ multiplex PCR; TCRdb's copy has only in-frame clones and leaves some out. The sample has about 69,000 clones, roughly three quarters seen once; the top ten hold approximately 15%. The specimen was peripheral blood. Receptor source: a man in his sixties with acute or convalescent COVID-19. The CDR3 runs from the conserved cysteine through the conserved F or W. A D gene is named only where the DNA matches it firmly. Expanded clones get a size class; other rows say once, few or many, or leave the size out.

DNA	CDR3	size	D	J	V
TGCGCCAGCAGCCTAAACCTGGAGGGTCCTGAAGCTTTCTTT	CASSLNLEGPEAFF	.	.	TRBJ1-1	TRBV4-3
TGTGCCAGCAGTTACTTGGCAGGAGGCTACGAGCAGTACTTC	CASSYLAGGYEQYF	.	.	TRBJ2-7	TRBV6-5
TGTGCCAGCAGCTCAAAACAGGGTAGTTCACCCCTCCACTTT	CASSSKQGSSPLHF	few	.	TRBJ1-6	TRBV5-4
TGTGCCAGCAGCCCAACCCCGGCTAATGAAAAACTGTTTTTT	CASSPTPANEKLFF	once	.	TRBJ1-4	TRBV9
TGTGCCAGTAGTATAAGATCGCAGGTTTATGGCTACACCTTC	CASSIRSQVYGYTF	.	.	TRBJ1-2	TRBV19
TGTGCCAGCAGCCACCCCTCCGGCGGACAAGAGACCCAGTACTTC	CASSHPSGGQETQYF	.	.	TRBJ2-5	TRBV14
TGCGCCAGCAGCTTCGCCGGGACTAGCACCACGTATTTT	CASSFAGTSTTYF	.	TRBD2	TRBJ2-3	TRBV4-3
TGTGCCAGCAGACCCACAGGGCGTGAGCAGTTCTTC	CASRPTGREQFF	once	.	TRBJ2-1	TRBV6-6
TGTGCCAGCAGCCAAGGGACTAGCGGGGGGGCAGATACGCAGTATTTT	CASSQGTSGGADTQYF	once	TRBD2	TRBJ2-3	TRBV4-2
TGTGCCATGTCACAGGGATTGGACTATGGCTACACCTTC	CAMSQGLDYGYTF	.	.	TRBJ1-2	TRBV6-5
TGTGCCAGCAGCTATGGACTAGACGAGGAGTGGCAAGAGACCCAGTACTTC	CASSYGLDEEWQETQYF	.	TRBD2	TRBJ2-5	TRBV11-2
TGTGCCAGCAGCTTATTGGACAGGGTTTATACTGGGAACACTGAAGCTTTCTTT	CASSLLDRVYTGNTEAFF	once	TRBD1	TRBJ1-1	TRBV7-3
TGCGCCAGCAGCTTAGATAGCGGGGGGAATGAGCAGTTCTTC	CASSLDSGGNEQFF	.	TRBD2	TRBJ2-1	TRBV5-1
TGCAGCGCCGGGACTAGCGGGGGCCGCCTCAACAATGAGCAGTTCTTC	CSAGTSGGRLNNEQFF	.	TRBD2	TRBJ2-1	TRBV29-1
TGTGCCAGTATTAGGGACAACTATTGGGGAAACATTCAGTACTTC	CASIRDNYWGNIQYF	.	.	TRBJ2-4	TRBV21-1
TGCGCCAGCAGCTTGGTTATAGGAGGGGACACTGAAGCTTTCTTT	CASSLVIGGDTEAFF	.	.	TRBJ1-1	TRBV5-1
TGTGCCAGCAGCCCAGGTGGGGGCCCTAATTCACCCCTCCACTTT	CASSPGGGPNSPLHF	few	.	TRBJ1-6	TRBV3-1/TRBV3-2
TGTGCCAGCAGCGTAGGGTTAGGGGATGGCTACACCTTC	CASSVGLGDGYTF	.	.	TRBJ1-2	TRBV9